This TCR beta chain was identified during a study of primary melanoma T cells and metastatic recurrence (TCRdb year 2020). For the study in its entirety: The cohort was made up of 200 or so primary melanomas of stage T2 to T4, with thickness greater than 1 mm. The study tested whether T-cell fraction and T-cell repertoire clonality in primary melanoma tumors predicted patient outcome. The T-cell fraction measured by TCR beta sequencing was weighed against progression-free survival, the clinical outcome chosen for the comparison. Histopathological grading of tumor-infiltrating lymphocytes was compared with the T-cell fraction derived from sequencing. Overall study outcomes, separate from this receptor: A T-cell fraction greater than 20% appeared to be protective whatever the ulceration status, mitotic rate or nodal disease. Tumor T-cell fraction was reported to predict progression-free survival independently of thickness, ulceration, mitotic rate and age. An effective T-cell-mediated antitumor response in primary melanoma was framed by the authors only as a suggestion, not a demonstrated mechanism. Compared with adding any other histopathological variable to tumor thickness, adding T-cell fraction reportedly produced a bigger improvement in progression-free survival prediction.

Note on this clone: Its cognate antigen has yet to be identified. The sample holds no much larger clone one base away, and base qualities are not on file.

The patients had surgically resected primary melanoma that was considered potentially curable but at risk of metastatic recurrence. Library generation was performed with the immunoSEQ multiplex PCR assay. High-throughput sequencing of the T-cell receptor beta chain was performed on primary melanoma tumor tissue. The authors' pipeline ran thus. Among the repertoire analyses were the distribution of insertions and deletions and the sharing of TCRB CDR3 between samples. A gradient-boosted model ranked how well the T-cell fraction predicted outcome compared with histopathological variables. Here the immuneACCESS table is served through TCRdb, limited to in-frame sequences with V and J called. Missing clones are a known gap in these copies; in checked studies unresolved V genes cover under half, and the rest lacks a known reason. The V and J calls and clone size are taken from that table; D and trimming were inferred from the DNA. The sample yields approximately 250 clones; about 90% were counted once. Of the sample, roughly 9.2% is held by the ten largest clones.

This clonotype was obtained from a human donor with melanoma. Sequenced: melanoma tumor tissue.

The DNA is TGTGCCAGCAGTTATAGGAGTACAGATACGCAGTATTTT. Its protein is CASSYRSTDTQYF. The chain links TRBV6-8 with TRBJ2-3; the D gene is not confidently resolved. The trim is 3 bases for V and 3 bases for J, with a gap of 7 bases between the germline ends. Including the terminal cysteine and phenylalanine, the CDR3 comprises 13 residues. Only the CDR3 DNA is retained, 39 bases long and in frame from the first base. The germline V gene provides CDR1 MNHGY and CDR2 SAAAGT.